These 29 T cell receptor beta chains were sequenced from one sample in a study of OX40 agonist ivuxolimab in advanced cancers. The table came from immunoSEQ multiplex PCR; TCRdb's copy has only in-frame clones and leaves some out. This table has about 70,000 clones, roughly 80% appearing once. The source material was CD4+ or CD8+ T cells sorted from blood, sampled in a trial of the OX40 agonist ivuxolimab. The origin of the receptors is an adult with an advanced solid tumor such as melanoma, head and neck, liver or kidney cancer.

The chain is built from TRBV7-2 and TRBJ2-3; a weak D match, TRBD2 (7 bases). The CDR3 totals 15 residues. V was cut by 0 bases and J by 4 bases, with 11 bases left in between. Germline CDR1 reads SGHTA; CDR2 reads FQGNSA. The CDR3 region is CASSLAGGPADTQYF. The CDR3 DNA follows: TGTGCCAGCAGCTTAGCGGGGGGGCCAGCAGATACGCAGTATTTT.

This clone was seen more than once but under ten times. The CDR3 DNA reads as TGTGCCATAGGGTGGGAAGCCTACAATCAGCCCCAGCATTTT. It translates to CAIGWEAYNQPQHF. This chain joins TRBV6-1 and TRBJ1-5; D uncertain. In germline, CDR1 is MNHNS, CDR2 SASEGT. The V end lost 10 bases, the J end lost 3 bases, and 16 bases lay between the germline ends. CDR3 length: 14 amino acids.

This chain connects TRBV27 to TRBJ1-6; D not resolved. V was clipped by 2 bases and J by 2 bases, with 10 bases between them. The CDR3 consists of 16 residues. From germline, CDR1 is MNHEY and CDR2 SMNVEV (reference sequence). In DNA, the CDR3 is TGTGCCAGCAGTTTAGGGAATCCCACCTATAATTCACCCCTCCACTTT. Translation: CASSLGNPTYNSPLHF.

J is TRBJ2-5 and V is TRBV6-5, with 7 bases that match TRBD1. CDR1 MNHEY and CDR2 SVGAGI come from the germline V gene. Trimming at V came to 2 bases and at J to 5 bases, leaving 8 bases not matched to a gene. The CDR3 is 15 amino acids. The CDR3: CASSYVRGRGETQYF. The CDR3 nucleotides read TGTGCCAGCAGTTACGTTAGGGGGCGCGGGGAGACCCAGTACTTC.

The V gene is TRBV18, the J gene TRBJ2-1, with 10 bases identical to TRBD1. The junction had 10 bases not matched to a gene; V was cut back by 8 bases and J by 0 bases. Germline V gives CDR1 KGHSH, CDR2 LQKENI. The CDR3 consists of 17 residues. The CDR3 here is CASRRDRGLNSYNEQFF. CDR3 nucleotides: TGTGCCAGCCGCCGGGACAGGGGTTTGAACTCCTACAATGAGCAGTTCTTC.

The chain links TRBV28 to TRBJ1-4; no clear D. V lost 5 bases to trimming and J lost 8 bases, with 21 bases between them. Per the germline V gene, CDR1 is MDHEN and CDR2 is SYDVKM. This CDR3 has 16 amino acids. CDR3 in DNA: TGTGCCAGCAGTCAAAACACGCCAGGAGGAGGGGAAAAACTGTTTTTT. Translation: CASSQNTPGGGEKLFF.

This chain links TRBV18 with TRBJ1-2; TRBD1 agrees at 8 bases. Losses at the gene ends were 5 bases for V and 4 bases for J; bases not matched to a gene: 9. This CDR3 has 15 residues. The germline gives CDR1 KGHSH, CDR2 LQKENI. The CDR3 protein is CASSSYDRGFYGYTF. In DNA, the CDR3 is TGTGCCAGCTCATCGTACGACAGGGGTTTCTATGGCTACACCTTC.

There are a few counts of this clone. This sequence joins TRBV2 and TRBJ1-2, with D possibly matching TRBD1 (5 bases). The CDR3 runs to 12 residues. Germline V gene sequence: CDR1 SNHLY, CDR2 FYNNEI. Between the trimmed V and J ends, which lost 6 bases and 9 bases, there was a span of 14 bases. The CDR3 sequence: CASRLGEGSYTF. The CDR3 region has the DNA TGTGCCAGCAGATTGGGGGAAGGAAGCTACACCTTC. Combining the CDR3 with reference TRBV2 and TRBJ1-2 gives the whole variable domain EPEVTQTPSHQVTQMGQEVILRCVPISNHLYFYWYRQILGQKVEFLVSFYNNEISEKSEIFDDQFSVERPDGSNFTLKIRSTKLEDSAMYFCASRLGEGSYTFGSGTRLTVV.

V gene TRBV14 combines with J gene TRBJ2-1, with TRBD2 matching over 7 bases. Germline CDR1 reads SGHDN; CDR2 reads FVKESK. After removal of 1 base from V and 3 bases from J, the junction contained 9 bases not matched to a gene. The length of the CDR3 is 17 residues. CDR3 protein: CASSQGVAGLNYNEQFF. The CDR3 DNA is TGTGCCAGCAGCCAAGGTGTTGCGGGACTAAACTACAATGAGCAGTTCTTC.

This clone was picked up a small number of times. CDR3: CASSSLRGRAGNIQYF. The CDR3 DNA follows: TGTGCCAGCAGCTCCCTCCGGGGAAGGGCTGGAAACATTCAGTACTTC. This chain uses TRBV11-2 with TRBJ2-4, with a possible D match to TRBD2 (5 bases). Deletions cut 4 bases from V and 6 bases from J, with 19 bases between. The CDR3 runs 16 residues. The germline gives CDR1 SGHAT, CDR2 FQNNGV.

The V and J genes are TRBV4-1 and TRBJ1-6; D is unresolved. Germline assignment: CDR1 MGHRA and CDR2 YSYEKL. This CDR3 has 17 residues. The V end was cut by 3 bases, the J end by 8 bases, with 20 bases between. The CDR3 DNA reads TGCGCCAGCAGCCATCCCATCGGTACCGTTCGGGATTCACCCCTCCACTTT. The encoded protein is CASSHPIGTVRDSPLHF.

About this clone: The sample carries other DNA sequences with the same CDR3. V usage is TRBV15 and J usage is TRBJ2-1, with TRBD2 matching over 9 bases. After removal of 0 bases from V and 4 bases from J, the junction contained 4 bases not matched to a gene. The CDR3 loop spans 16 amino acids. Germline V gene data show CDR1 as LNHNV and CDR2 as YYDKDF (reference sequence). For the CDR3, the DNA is TGTGCCACCAGCAGAGATTCCGCGGGGGGGTACAATGAGCAGTTCTTC. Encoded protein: CATSRDSAGGYNEQFF.

CDR3 sequence: CASSLQGGPYNEQFF. CDR3 sequence (DNA): TGTGCCAGCAGCTTACAGGGGGGACCCTACAATGAGCAGTTCTTC. The chain links TRBV7-8 to TRBJ2-1; D is perhaps TRBD1 (7 bases). The CDR3 spans 15 residues. V was clipped by 2 bases and J by 2 bases, with 10 bases between them. CDR1 and CDR2 from the germline V gene are SGHVS and FQNEAQ.

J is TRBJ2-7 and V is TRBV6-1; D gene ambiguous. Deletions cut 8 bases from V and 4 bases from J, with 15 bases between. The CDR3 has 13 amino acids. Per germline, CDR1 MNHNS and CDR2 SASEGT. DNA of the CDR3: TGTGCCAGCGGGCCAGATTTAAATTACGAGCAGTACTTC. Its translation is CASGPDLNYEQYF.

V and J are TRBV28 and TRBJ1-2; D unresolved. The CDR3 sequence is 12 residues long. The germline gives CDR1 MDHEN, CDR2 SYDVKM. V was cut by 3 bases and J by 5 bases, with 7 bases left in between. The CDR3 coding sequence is TGTGCCAGCAGTTTTGTGGGTTATGGCTACACCTTC. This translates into CASSFVGYGYTF.

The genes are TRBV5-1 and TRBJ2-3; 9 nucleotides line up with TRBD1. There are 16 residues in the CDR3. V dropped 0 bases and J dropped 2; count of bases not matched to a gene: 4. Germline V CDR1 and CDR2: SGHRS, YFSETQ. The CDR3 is CASSLVGTGYTDTQYF. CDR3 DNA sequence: TGCGCCAGCAGCTTGGTGGGGACAGGGTACACAGATACGCAGTATTTT.

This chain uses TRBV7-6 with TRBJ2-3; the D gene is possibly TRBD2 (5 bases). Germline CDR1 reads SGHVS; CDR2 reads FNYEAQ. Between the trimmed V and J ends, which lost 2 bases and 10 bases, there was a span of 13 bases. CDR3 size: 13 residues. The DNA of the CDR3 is TGTGCCAGCAGCTTAAGCCCGGACGGGGCGCAGTATTTT. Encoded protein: CASSLSPDGAQYF. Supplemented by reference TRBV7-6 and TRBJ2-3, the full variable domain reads GAGVSQSPRYKVTKRGQDVALRCDPISGHVSLYWYRQALGQGPEFLTYFNYEAQQDKSGLPNDRFSAERPEGSISTLTIQRTEQRDSAMYRCASSLSPDGAQYFGPGTRLTVL.

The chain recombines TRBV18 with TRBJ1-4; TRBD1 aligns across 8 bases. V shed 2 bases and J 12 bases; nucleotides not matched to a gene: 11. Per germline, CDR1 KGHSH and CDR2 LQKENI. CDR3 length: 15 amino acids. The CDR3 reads CASSPFAQGEGELFF. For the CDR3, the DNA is TGTGCCAGCTCACCATTCGCACAGGGGGAAGGGGAACTGTTTTTT.

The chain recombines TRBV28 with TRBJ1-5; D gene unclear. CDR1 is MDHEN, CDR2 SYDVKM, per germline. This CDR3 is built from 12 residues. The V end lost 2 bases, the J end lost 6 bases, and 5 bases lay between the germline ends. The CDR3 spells CASSLNRQPQHF. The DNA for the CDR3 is TGTGCCAGCAGTTTAAATCGTCAGCCCCAGCATTTT.

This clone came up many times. The CDR3 coding sequence is TGTGCCGGAAAGGGCTCTCTGGGAGGCTACACCTTC. Translating gives CAGKGSLGGYTF. The chain uses TRBV27 and TRBJ1-2; no clear D. Germline CDR1 reads MNHEY; CDR2 reads SMNVEV (reference sequence). CDR3 length: 12 residues. The V end lost 11 bases, the J end lost 8 bases, and 18 bases lay between the germline ends.

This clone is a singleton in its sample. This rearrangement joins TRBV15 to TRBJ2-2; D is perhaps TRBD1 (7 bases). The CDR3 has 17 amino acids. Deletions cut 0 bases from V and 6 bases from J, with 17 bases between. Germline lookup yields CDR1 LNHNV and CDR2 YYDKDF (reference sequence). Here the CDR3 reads CATSRERDSLSAGELFF. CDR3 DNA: TGTGCCACCAGCAGAGAGCGGGACAGTCTTTCCGCCGGGGAGCTGTTTTTT.

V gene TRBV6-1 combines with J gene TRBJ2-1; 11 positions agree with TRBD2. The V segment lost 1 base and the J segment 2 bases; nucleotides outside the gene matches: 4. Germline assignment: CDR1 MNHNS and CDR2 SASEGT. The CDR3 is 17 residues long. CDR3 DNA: TGTGCCAGCAGTGAAGAGATGGGACTAGCGGCCTACAATGAGCAGTTCTTC. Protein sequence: CASSEEMGLAAYNEQFF.

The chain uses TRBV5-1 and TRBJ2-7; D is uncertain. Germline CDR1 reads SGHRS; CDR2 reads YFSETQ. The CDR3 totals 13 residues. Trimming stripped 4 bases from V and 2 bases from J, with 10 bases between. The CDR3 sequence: CASSRAWAYEQYF. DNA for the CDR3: TGCGCCAGCAGCCGTGCGTGGGCCTACGAGCAGTACTTC.

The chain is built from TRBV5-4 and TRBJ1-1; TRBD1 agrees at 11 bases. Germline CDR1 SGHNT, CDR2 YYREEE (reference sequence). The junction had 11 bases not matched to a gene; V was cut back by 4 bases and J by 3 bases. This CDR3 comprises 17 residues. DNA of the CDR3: TGTGCCAGCAGCACAGGACAGGGGGCGATGGTAGACACTGAAGCTTTCTTT. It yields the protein CASSTGQGAMVDTEAFF. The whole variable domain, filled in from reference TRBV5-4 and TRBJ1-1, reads ETGVTQSPTHLIKTRGQQVTLRCSSQSGHNTVSWYQQALGQGPQFIFQYYREEENGRGNFPPRFSGLQFPNYSSELNVNALELDDSALYLCASSTGQGAMVDTEAFFGQGTRLTVV.

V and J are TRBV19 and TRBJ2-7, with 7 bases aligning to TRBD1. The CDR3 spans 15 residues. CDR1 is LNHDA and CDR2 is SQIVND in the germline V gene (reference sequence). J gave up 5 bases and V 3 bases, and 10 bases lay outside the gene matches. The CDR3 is CASSIPSTGRHEQYF. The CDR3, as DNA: TGTGCCAGTAGTATTCCTTCGACAGGGCGACACGAGCAGTACTTC.

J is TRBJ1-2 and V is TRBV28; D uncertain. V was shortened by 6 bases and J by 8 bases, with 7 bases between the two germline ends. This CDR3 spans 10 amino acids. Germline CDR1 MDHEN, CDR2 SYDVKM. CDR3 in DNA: TGTGCCAGCAGGAGAGAAGGCTACACCTTC. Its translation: CASRREGYTF.

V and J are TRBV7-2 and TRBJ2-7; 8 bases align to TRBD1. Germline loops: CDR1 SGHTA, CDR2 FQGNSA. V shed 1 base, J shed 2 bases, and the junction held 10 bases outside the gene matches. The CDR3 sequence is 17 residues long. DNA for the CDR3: TGTGCCAGCAGCTTAGAAAATTCCCGGACAGGGACCTACGAGCAGTACTTC. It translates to CASSLENSRTGTYEQYF.

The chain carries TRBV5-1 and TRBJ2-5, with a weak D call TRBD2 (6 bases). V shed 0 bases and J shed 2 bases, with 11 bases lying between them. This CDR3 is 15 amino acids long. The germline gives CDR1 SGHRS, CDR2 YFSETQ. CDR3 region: CASSLAGSVQETQYF. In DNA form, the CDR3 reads TGCGCCAGCAGCTTGGCCGGGAGCGTACAAGAGACCCAGTACTTC.

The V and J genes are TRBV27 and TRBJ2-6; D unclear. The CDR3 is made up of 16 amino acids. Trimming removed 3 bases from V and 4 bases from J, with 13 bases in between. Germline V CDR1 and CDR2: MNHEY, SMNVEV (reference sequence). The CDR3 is CASSFLRPSGANVLTF. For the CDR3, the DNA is TGTGCCAGCAGTTTCTTACGGCCGAGCGGGGCCAACGTCCTGACTTTC.